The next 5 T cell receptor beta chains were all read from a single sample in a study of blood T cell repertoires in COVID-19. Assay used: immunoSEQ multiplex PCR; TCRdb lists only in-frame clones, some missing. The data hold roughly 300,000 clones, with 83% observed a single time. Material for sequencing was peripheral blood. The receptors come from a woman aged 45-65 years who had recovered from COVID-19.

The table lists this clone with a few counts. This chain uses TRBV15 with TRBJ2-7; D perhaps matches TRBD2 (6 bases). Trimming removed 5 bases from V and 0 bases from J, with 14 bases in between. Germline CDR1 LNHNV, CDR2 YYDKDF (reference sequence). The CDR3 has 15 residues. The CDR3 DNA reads TGTGCCACCAGCCCTGGGGGGATTAACTCCTACGAGCAGTACTTC. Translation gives CATSPGGINSYEQYF.

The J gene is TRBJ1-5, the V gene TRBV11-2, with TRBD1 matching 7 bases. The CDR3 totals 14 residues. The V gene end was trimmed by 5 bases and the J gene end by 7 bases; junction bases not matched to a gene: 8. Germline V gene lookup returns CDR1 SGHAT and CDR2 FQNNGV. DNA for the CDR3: TGTGCCAGCAGCCCAACAGGGGTTGGGCAGCCCCAGCATTTT. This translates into CASSPTGVGQPQHF. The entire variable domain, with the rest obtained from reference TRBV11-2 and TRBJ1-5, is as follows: EAGVAQSPRYKIIEKRQSVAFWCNPISGHATLYWYQQILGQGPKLLIQFQNNGVVDDSQLPKDRFSAERLKGVDSTLKIQPAKLEDSAVYLCASSPTGVGQPQHFGDGTRLSIL.

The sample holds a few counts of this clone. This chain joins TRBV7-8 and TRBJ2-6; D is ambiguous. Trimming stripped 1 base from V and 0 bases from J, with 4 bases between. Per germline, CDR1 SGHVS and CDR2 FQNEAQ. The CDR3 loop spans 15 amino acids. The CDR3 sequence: CASSLVNSGANVLTF. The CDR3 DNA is TGTGCCAGCAGCTTAGTCAACTCTGGGGCCAACGTCCTGACTTTC. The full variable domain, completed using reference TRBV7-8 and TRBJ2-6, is GAGVSQSPRYKVAKRGQDVALRCDPISGHVSLFWYQQALGQGPEFLTYFQNEAQLDKSGLPSDRFFAERPEGSVSTLKIQRTQQEDSAVYLCASSLVNSGANVLTFGAGSRLTVL.

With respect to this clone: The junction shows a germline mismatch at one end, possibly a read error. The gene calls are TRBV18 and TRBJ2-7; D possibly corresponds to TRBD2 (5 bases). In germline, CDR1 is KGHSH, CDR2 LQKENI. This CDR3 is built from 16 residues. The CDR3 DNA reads TGTGCCAGCTCAGCACCCCCCGTCGAGCGGACCAGCGAGCAGTACTTC. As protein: CASSAPPVERTSEQYF.

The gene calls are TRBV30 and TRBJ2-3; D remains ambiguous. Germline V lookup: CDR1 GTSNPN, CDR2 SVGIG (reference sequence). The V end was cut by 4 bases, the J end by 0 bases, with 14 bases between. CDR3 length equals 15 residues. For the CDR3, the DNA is TGTGCCTGGAAGTGGAGAGAGACTAGCACAGATACGCAGTATTTT. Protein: CAWKWRETSTDTQYF.